A single sample is the source of the 23 T cell receptor beta chains below, sequenced in a study of regulatory T cells in long-lasting Graves disease. The time point: newly diagnosed GD, antithyroid drugs for less than 3 months. PBMCs were the source of the RNA used for TCR sequencing. The authors built TCR beta libraries using iRepertoire HTBI primers and Arm-PCR of CDR3 regions. TCRdb reprocessed the multiplex PCR reads via MiXCR and lists one record per CDR3 protein. The table records around 500,000 distinct CDR3 sequences, about 16% of them present only once. The same data also contributed to another study, on T cells in Graves' hyperthyroidism and ophthalmopathy.

This specimen consisted of peripheral blood mononuclear cells (PBMCs), obtained at new diagnosis, from a patient treated with antithyroid drugs. The receptors were gathered from a middle-aged woman with Graves disease.

The chain couples TRBV24-1 to TRBJ1-5; the match to TRBD1 covers 10 bases. Per germline, CDR1 KGHDR and CDR2 SFDVKD. The trim removed 4 bases at V and 5 bases at J, leaving 4 bases unmatched. This CDR3 has 15 amino acids. In DNA, the CDR3 is TGTGCCACCAGTGAGACAGGGGGCTTCGATCAGCCCCAGCATTTT. Amino acid sequence: CATSETGGFDQPQHF.

This chain links TRBV10-2 with TRBJ1-5; 8 nucleotides line up with TRBD1. V lost 5 bases and J lost 6; bases outside the gene matches: 6. Germline values: CDR1 WSHSY, CDR2 SAAADI. The CDR3 totals 14 residues. The CDR3 spells CASSWTGSGQPQHF. CDR3 nucleotide sequence: TGCGCCAGCAGTTGGACAGGGTCTGGTCAGCCCCAGCATTTT.

This clonotype was seen a handful of times. The gene calls are TRBV12-3 or TRBV12-4 and TRBJ1-5; TRBD1 agrees at 7 bases. V gave up 10 bases and J gave up 4 bases; unmatched junction bases: 4. This CDR3 has 12 amino acids. CDR3 loop: CATQTGNQPQHF. The CDR3 DNA reads TGTGCCACCCAGACAGGGAATCAGCCCCAGCATTTT.

The gene calls are TRBV6-2 or TRBV6-3 and TRBJ1-6; D uncertain. The CDR3 has 15 residues. Trimming pared 6 bases from V and 0 bases from J, leaving 9 bases between. Germline CDR1 reads MNHEY; CDR2 reads SVGEGT. CDR3 loop: CASRSGSSYNSPLHF. CDR3 nucleotides: TGTGCCAGCAGATCGGGGAGCTCCTATAATTCACCCCTCCACTTT.

The sample holds a few counts of this clonotype. The chain employs TRBV5-1 and TRBJ1-1; TRBD1 is a possible D gene (5 bases). Germline V gives CDR1 SGHRS, CDR2 YFSETQ. The CDR3 contains 15 residues. Trimming pared 0 bases from V and 6 bases from J, leaving 15 bases between. In DNA, the CDR3 is TGCGCCAGCAGCTTGGTTGTGGGGAGGGGTGCTGAAGCTTTCTTT. This gives the protein CASSLVVGRGAEAFF.

This clonotype occurred many times. V usage is TRBV20-1 and J usage is TRBJ1-2; 9 bases fit TRBD1. The J segment lost 3 bases and the V segment lost 1 base, leaving 6 bases of the junction unmatched. The CDR3 extends over 15 amino acids. Per germline, CDR1 DFQATT and CDR2 SNEGSKA (reference sequence). The CDR3 sequence is CSARAGQGLDYGYTF. In DNA, the CDR3 is TGCAGTGCTAGAGCTGGACAGGGGCTTGACTATGGCTACACCTTC.

This clonotype was counted at least ten times. The chain uses TRBV30 and TRBJ1-2, with TRBD1 as a possible D gene (5 bases). This CDR3 is 11 amino acids long. The ends were cut back, 4 bases at V and 7 bases at J, with 10 bases in the middle. The germline V gene has CDR1 GTSNPN and CDR2 SVGIG (reference sequence). The chain's CDR3 is CAWKAGPGYTF. The CDR3 DNA follows: TGTGCCTGGAAGGCGGGGCCTGGCTACACCTTC. The whole variable domain, remainder taken from reference TRBV30 and TRBJ1-2, is SQTIHQWPATLVQPVGSPLSLECTVEGTSNPNLYWYRQAAGRGLQLLFYSVGIGQISSEVPQNLSASRPQDRQFILSSKKLLLSDSGFYLCAWKAGPGYTFGSGTRLTVV.

This clonotype was seen repeatedly, ten times or more. The rearrangement uses TRBV27 and TRBJ1-1, with 8 bases aligning to TRBD1. J gave up 0 bases and V 4 bases, and 7 bases lay outside the gene matches. The CDR3 sequence is 16 residues long. Germline loops: CDR1 MNHEY, CDR2 SMNVEV (reference sequence). The CDR3 region has the DNA TGTGCCAGCAGTTCCTGGGGGACAGGCGTGAACACTGAAGCTTTCTTT. It is translated as CASSSWGTGVNTEAFF.

This chain uses TRBV29-1 with TRBJ1-2; no clear D. Germline V gene data show CDR1 as SQVTM and CDR2 as ANQGSEA. The CDR3 spans 15 residues. The ends were cut back, 8 bases at V and 8 bases at J, with 27 bases in the middle. CDR3 amino acids: CSTRDGGRVASGYTF. CDR3 DNA: TGCAGCACCCGAGATGGTGGTAGGGTGGCCAGCGGCTACACCTTC.

This clonotype was counted ten times or more. The chain has TRBV27 and TRBJ1-1; no clear D gene. V was clipped by 3 bases and J by 7 bases, with 12 bases between them. CDR1 is MNHEY and CDR2 is SMNVEV in the germline V gene (reference sequence). The CDR3 sequence is 13 residues long. The CDR3 DNA reads TGTGCCAGCAGTTTGACACCTATGAATGAAGCTTTCTTT. Its translation is CASSLTPMNEAFF.

This chain links TRBV20-1 with TRBJ2-7, with D unclear. This CDR3 comprises 12 residues. CDR1 is DFQATT and CDR2 is SNEGSKA in the germline V gene (reference sequence). Deletions cut 4 bases from V and 2 bases from J, with 9 bases between. CDR3 coding DNA: TGCAGTGCTACGGACGAGACCTACGAGCAGTACTTC. Encoded protein: CSATDETYEQYF.

Concerning this clonotype: Just one base apart from a much larger clone, this may be a read error. This chain links TRBV2 with TRBJ2-1; D unclear. The assigned J gene may be wrong: the sequence end matches TRBJ2-5 better. Germline V gene sequence: CDR1 SNHLY, CDR2 FYNNEI. The CDR3 spans 13 residues. In DNA, the CDR3 is TGTGCCAGCAGTTTGAACCGTCGAGAGACCCAGTACTTC. Its translation is CASSLNRRETQYF.

This clonotype was seen many times. The rearrangement joins TRBV12-3 or TRBV12-4 to TRBJ1-2; D remains ambiguous. Trimming took off 4 bases at V and 4 bases at J, with 4 bases between the two ends. The CDR3 totals 11 residues. The CDR3 region has the DNA TGTGCCAGCAGTTCCCTCTATGGCTACACCTTC. It codes for CASSSLYGYTF.

This clonotype was observed at least ten times. The CDR3 is CASGDGKYEQYF. The CDR3 bases are TGTGCCAGTGGGGACGGAAAATACGAGCAGTACTTC. The chain links TRBV7-9 to TRBJ2-7; D possibly uses TRBD1 or TRBD2 (5 bases each). This CDR3 has 12 residues. Germline V CDR1 and CDR2: SEHNR, FQNEAQ (reference sequence). With 9 bases removed from V and 4 bases from J, the gap between germline ends came to 13 bases.

This clonotype occurred a few times. The chain combines TRBV5-1 with TRBJ2-3; TRBD1 matches at 7 bases. CDR1 is SGHRS and CDR2 is YFSETQ in the germline V gene. Trimming removed 4 bases from V and 4 bases from J; junction bases left unmatched: 6. There are 14 residues in the CDR3. CDR3 sequence reads: CASSLGQSADTQYF. As DNA, the CDR3 is TGCGCCAGCAGCCTGGGACAGTCCGCAGATACGCAGTATTTT.

Many counts were recorded for this clonotype. This sequence joins TRBV6-2 or TRBV6-3 and TRBJ2-1; 8 bases fit TRBD2. The CDR3 consists of 18 residues. The germline CDR1 and CDR2 sequences are MNHEY and SVGEGT. The J segment lost 0 bases and the V segment lost 5 bases, leaving 12 bases of the junction unmatched. The CDR3 reads CASSPGRAGASSYNEQFF. The CDR3, as DNA: TGTGCCAGCAGTCCTGGTAGAGCGGGGGCCAGCTCCTACAATGAGCAGTTCTTC.

The chain carries TRBV4-1 and TRBJ2-7; 7 nucleotides line up with TRBD2. With 3 bases clipped from V and 2 bases from J, the junction kept 7 bases outside the gene matches. CDR1 and CDR2 from the germline V gene are MGHRA and YSYEKL. The CDR3 covers 15 residues. The CDR3 here is CASSQTSGTTYEQYF. CDR3 DNA: TGCGCCAGCAGCCAGACCAGCGGGACCACCTACGAGCAGTACTTC.

The V and J genes are TRBV5-1 and TRBJ1-4; 7 bases map to TRBD1. The germline gives CDR1 SGHRS, CDR2 YFSETQ. The junction had 6 bases not matched to a gene; V was cut back by 4 bases and J by 0 bases. This CDR3 region has 16 residues. The CDR3 DNA reads TGCGCCAGCAGCCCCCTGGGACAGACAACTAATGAAAAACTGTTTTTT. Translated, it gives CASSPLGQTTNEKLFF.

This clonotype was found a few times. The V and J genes are TRBV10-1 and TRBJ2-1, with D possibly matching TRBD1 (6 bases). Germline V CDR1 and CDR2: WNHNN, SYGVQD (reference sequence). The CDR3 consists of 14 residues. Between the trimmed V and J ends, which lost 1 base and 8 bases, there was a span of 12 bases. CDR3 residues: CASSELGTRDEQFF. In nucleotides, the CDR3 is TGCGCCAGCAGTGAGTTGGGGACAAGGGATGAGCAGTTCTTC.

J is TRBJ1-1 and V is TRBV12-3 or TRBV12-4, with 8 positions matching TRBD1. This CDR3 spans 13 amino acids. Unmatched junction bases numbered 11, after V lost 11 bases and J lost 6 bases. CDR3 coding DNA: TGTGCCGTAAGGACAGGGTCCCTCCCTGAAGCTTTCTTT. Translation: CAVRTGSLPEAFF.

This clonotype appeared many times. The rearrangement joins TRBV5-1 to TRBJ2-7; D remains unclear. The length of the CDR3 is 13 residues. With 1 base removed from V and 3 bases from J, the gap between germline ends came to 8 bases. CDR1 and CDR2 (germline): SGHRS, YFSETQ. The CDR3 loop is CASSLWADYEQYF. DNA of the CDR3: TGCGCCAGCAGCTTGTGGGCAGACTACGAGCAGTACTTC. The full variable domain, in which reference TRBV5-1 and TRBJ2-7 provide the parts outside the CDR3, is KAGVTQTPRYLIKTRGQQVTLSCSPISGHRSVSWYQQTPGQGLQFLFEYFSETQRNKGNFPGRFSGRQFSNSRSEMNVSTLELGDSALYLCASSLWADYEQYFGPGTRLTVT.

This clonotype was detected ten times or more. This chain connects TRBV7-9 to TRBJ2-7; a weak D match, TRBD1 (6 bases). The germline V gene has CDR1 SEHNR and CDR2 FQNEAQ (reference sequence). The CDR3 length is 13 residues. Trimming took off 8 bases at V and 4 bases at J, with 15 bases between the two ends. The CDR3 reads CASRDRNRYEQYF. Here the CDR3 DNA reads TGTGCCAGCCGTGACAGGAACCGATACGAGCAGTACTTC.

About this clonotype: A much more abundant neighbour one base away suggests this may be a read error. The chain uses TRBV5-8 and TRBJ2-3; D is possibly TRBD2 (5 bases). The CDR3 spans 15 residues. The germline V gene has CDR1 SGHTS and CDR2 YDEGEE. CDR3 region: CASSFGARVGDTRYF. The CDR3 DNA sequence: TGTGCCAGCAGCTTTGGTGCACGGGTCGGGGATACGCGGTATTTT.